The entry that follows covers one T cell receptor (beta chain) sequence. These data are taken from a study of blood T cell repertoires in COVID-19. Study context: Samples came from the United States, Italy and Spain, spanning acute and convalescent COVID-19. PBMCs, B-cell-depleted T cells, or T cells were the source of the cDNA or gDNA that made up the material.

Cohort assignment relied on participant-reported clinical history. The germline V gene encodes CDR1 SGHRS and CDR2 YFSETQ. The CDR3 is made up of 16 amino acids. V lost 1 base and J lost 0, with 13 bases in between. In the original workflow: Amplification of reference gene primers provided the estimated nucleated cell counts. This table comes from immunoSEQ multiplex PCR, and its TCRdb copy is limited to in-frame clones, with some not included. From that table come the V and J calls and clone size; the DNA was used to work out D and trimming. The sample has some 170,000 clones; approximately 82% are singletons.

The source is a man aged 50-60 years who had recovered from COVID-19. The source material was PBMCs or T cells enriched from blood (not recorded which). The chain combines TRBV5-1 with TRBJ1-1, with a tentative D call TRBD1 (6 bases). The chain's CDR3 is CASSLFVTGLNTEAFF. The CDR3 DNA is TGCGCCAGCAGCTTGTTTGTCACAGGGTTGAACACTGAAGCTTTCTTT.